The rows below give T cell receptor beta chains drawn from one sample of a study of T cell changes during pregnancy in multiple sclerosis. Repertoires were generated with immunoSEQ multiplex PCR, while TCRdb's copy carries only in-frame clones and drops some. This sample yields tens of thousands of clones, of which roughly 90% are seen a single time; roughly 5.5% belongs to the top ten. The input for sequencing was CD8+ T cells from peripheral blood mononuclear cells, taken in the second trimester of pregnancy. These receptors were collected from a female donor in good health, enrolled as a control in a pregnancy study. CDR3s include the opening cysteine and the closing phenylalanine or tryptophan. The D gene is left open where the match is weak. Clone sizes are given selectively: once, few, many, or a class where the clone is expanded.

clone size: once
J gene: TRBJ2-1
V gene: TRBV9
D gene: TRBD2
CDR3 protein: CASSVAGTSANEQFF
CDR3 DNA: TGTGCCAGCAGCGTCGCCGGGACTAGCGCCAATGAGCAGTTCTTC

clone size: .
J gene: TRBJ2-7
V gene: TRBV5-6
D gene: .
CDR3 protein: CASREQLSYEQYF
CDR3 DNA: TGTGCCAGCAGGGAACAGCTCTCCTACGAGCAGTACTTC

clone size: once
J gene: TRBJ2-2
V gene: TRBV11-2
D gene: TRBD1
CDR3 protein: CASSILTGAGELFF
CDR3 DNA: TGTGCCAGCAGCATCCTAACAGGGGCCGGGGAGCTGTTTTTT

clone size: .
J gene: TRBJ1-2
V gene: TRBV6-5
D gene: .
CDR3 protein: CASSYEGQNYGYTF
CDR3 DNA: TGTGCCAGCAGTTACGAGGGACAAAACTATGGCTACACCTTC

clone size: .
J gene: TRBJ2-1
V gene: TRBV28
D gene: .
CDR3 protein: CASSLNSLASYNEQFF
CDR3 DNA: TGTGCCAGCAGTTTGAACTCCTTAGCGTCCTACAATGAGCAGTTCTTC

clone size: once
J gene: TRBJ1-1
V gene: TRBV6-1
D gene: .
CDR3 protein: CASSEARQMNTEAFF
CDR3 DNA: TGTGCCAGCAGTGAAGCCAGACAGATGAACACTGAAGCTTTCTTT

clone size: once
J gene: TRBJ2-7
V gene: TRBV28
D gene: .
CDR3 protein: CASSLLLPTNSYEQYF
CDR3 DNA: TGTGCCAGCAGTTTATTACTCCCCACCAACTCCTACGAGCAGTACTTC

clone size: .
J gene: TRBJ1-2
V gene: TRBV2
D gene: .
CDR3 protein: CASPERGQVYGYTF
CDR3 DNA: TGTGCCAGCCCGGAGCGGGGGCAGGTCTATGGCTACACCTTC

clone size: once
J gene: TRBJ2-3
V gene: TRBV29-1
D gene: .
CDR3 protein: CSVDYPTDTQYF
CDR3 DNA: TGCAGCGTTGATTATCCCACAGATACGCAGTATTTT

clone size: few
J gene: TRBJ2-1
V gene: TRBV29-1
D gene: .
CDR3 protein: CSVWRGGEQFF
CDR3 DNA: TGCAGCGTTTGGAGGGGAGGTGAGCAGTTCTTC

clone size: .
J gene: TRBJ2-1
V gene: TRBV27
D gene: .
CDR3 protein: CASTPGIPYNEQFF
CDR3 DNA: TGTGCCAGCACGCCGGGGATACCCTACAATGAGCAGTTCTTC

clone size: once
J gene: TRBJ1-1
V gene: TRBV6-1
D gene: .
CDR3 protein: CASSGEPLEAFF
CDR3 DNA: TGTGCCAGCAGTGGAGAGCCTTTGGAAGCTTTCTTT

clone size: .
J gene: TRBJ2-3
V gene: TRBV6-6
D gene: .
CDR3 protein: CASSYSGRAEVTQYF
CDR3 DNA: TGTGCCAGCAGTTACTCTGGCAGGGCCGAGGTTACGCAGTATTTT

clone size: once
J gene: TRBJ2-1
V gene: TRBV29-1
D gene: .
CDR3 protein: CSVASPPGPEQFF
CDR3 DNA: TGCAGCGTCGCTTCCCCCCCCGGTCCTGAGCAGTTCTTC

clone size: once
J gene: TRBJ2-7
V gene: TRBV29-1
D gene: .
CDR3 protein: CSVEVEPGGEQYF
CDR3 DNA: TGCAGCGTTGAAGTTGAACCGGGTGGCGAGCAGTACTTC

clone size: .
J gene: TRBJ2-3
V gene: TRBV10-3
D gene: TRBD2
CDR3 protein: CATEPRTSGRSDTQYF
CDR3 DNA: TGTGCCACCGAACCTCGAACTAGCGGGAGATCAGATACGCAGTATTTT

clone size: .
J gene: TRBJ2-5
V gene: TRBV6-4
D gene: .
CDR3 protein: CASSGDPETQYF
CDR3 DNA: TGTGCCAGCAGTGGCGATCCTGAGACCCAGTACTTC

clone size: .
J gene: TRBJ1-1
V gene: TRBV4-3
D gene: TRBD1
CDR3 protein: CASSQDRGTEAFF
CDR3 DNA: TGCGCCAGCAGCCAAGACAGGGGGACTGAAGCTTTCTTT

clone size: .
J gene: TRBJ2-5
V gene: TRBV9
D gene: TRBD1
CDR3 protein: CASSGTGTGEETQYF
CDR3 DNA: TGTGCCAGCAGCGGAACCGGGACAGGGGAAGAGACCCAGTACTTC

clone size: few
J gene: TRBJ1-5
V gene: TRBV2
D gene: .
CDR3 protein: CASSEYHRANQPQHF
CDR3 DNA: TGTGCCAGCAGTGAGTACCACAGGGCAAATCAGCCCCAGCATTTT

clone size: .
J gene: TRBJ2-7
V gene: TRBV7-5
D gene: .
CDR3 protein: CARSLEREQYF
CDR3 DNA: TGTGCCAGAAGCTTAGAACGGGAGCAGTACTTC

clone size: .
J gene: TRBJ2-7
V gene: TRBV9
D gene: TRBD1
CDR3 protein: CASSPHSGTVTYEQYF
CDR3 DNA: TGTGCCAGCAGCCCTCATTCCGGGACAGTGACCTACGAGCAGTACTTC

clone size: .
J gene: TRBJ2-7
V gene: TRBV7-8
D gene: .
CDR3 protein: CASSLARGYEQYF
CDR3 DNA: TGTGCCAGCAGCTTAGCTCGGGGATACGAGCAGTACTTC

clone size: .
J gene: TRBJ2-3
V gene: TRBV28
D gene: TRBD2
CDR3 protein: CASSPRGAGGDTQYF
CDR3 DNA: TGTGCCAGCAGTCCGCGGGGTGCGGGGGGAGATACGCAGTATTTT

clone size: .
J gene: TRBJ2-7
V gene: TRBV13
D gene: TRBD2
CDR3 protein: CASSSLGTSGSRGYEQYF
CDR3 DNA: TGTGCCAGCAGCTCACTCGGGACTAGCGGGAGTAGGGGCTACGAGCAGTACTTC

clone size: .
J gene: TRBJ1-2
V gene: TRBV30
D gene: TRBD1
CDR3 protein: CAWGQGHGYTF
CDR3 DNA: TGTGCCTGGGGACAGGGCCATGGCTACACCTTC

clone size: .
J gene: TRBJ2-3
V gene: TRBV9
D gene: .
CDR3 protein: CASSLSQGGTDTQYF
CDR3 DNA: TGTGCCAGCAGCCTCTCACAGGGAGGGACAGATACGCAGTATTTT

clone size: .
J gene: TRBJ1-3
V gene: TRBV7-9
D gene: .
CDR3 protein: CASSSGTSGNTIYF
CDR3 DNA: TGTGCCAGCAGCTCAGGGACATCTGGAAACACCATATATTTT

clone size: .
J gene: TRBJ2-1
V gene: TRBV5-1
D gene: .
CDR3 protein: CASSSKTYNEQFF
CDR3 DNA: TGCGCCAGCAGTAGTAAGACCTACAATGAGCAGTTCTTC

clone size: .
J gene: TRBJ2-2
V gene: TRBV6-4
D gene: .
CDR3 protein: CASSDGLETGELFF
CDR3 DNA: TGTGCCAGCAGTGACGGACTGGAAACCGGGGAGCTGTTTTTT

clone size: .
J gene: TRBJ1-5
V gene: TRBV10-3
D gene: TRBD1
CDR3 protein: CAIDGGTDRNQPQHF
CDR3 DNA: TGTGCCATCGATGGAGGGACAGATCGTAATCAGCCCCAGCATTTT

clone size: .
J gene: TRBJ1-1
V gene: TRBV15
D gene: .
CDR3 protein: CATSRDRGGMNTEAFF
CDR3 DNA: TGTGCCACCAGCAGAGATCGGGGGGGCATGAACACTGAAGCTTTCTTT

clone size: once
J gene: TRBJ1-1
V gene: TRBV5-6
D gene: .
CDR3 protein: CASSSNHLSEAFF
CDR3 DNA: TGTGCCAGCAGCTCTAATCACCTCTCTGAAGCTTTCTTT

clone size: .
J gene: TRBJ2-2
V gene: TRBV30
D gene: .
CDR3 protein: CAWTLEPGNTGELFF
CDR3 DNA: TGTGCCTGGACCCTCGAACCAGGGAACACCGGGGAGCTGTTTTTT

clone size: once
J gene: TRBJ2-7
V gene: TRBV7-2
D gene: TRBD2
CDR3 protein: CASSQGLAGPYEQYF
CDR3 DNA: TGTGCCAGCAGCCAGGGACTAGCGGGGCCCTACGAGCAGTACTTC

clone size: .
J gene: TRBJ1-5
V gene: TRBV28
D gene: .
CDR3 protein: CASSWGGQQPQHF
CDR3 DNA: TGTGCCAGCAGTTGGGGGGGTCAACAGCCCCAGCATTTT

clone size: .
J gene: TRBJ1-5
V gene: TRBV6-4
D gene: .
CDR3 protein: CARESVGNQPQHF
CDR3 DNA: TGTGCCAGGGAGTCAGTGGGCAATCAGCCCCAGCATTTT

clone size: .
J gene: TRBJ1-2
V gene: TRBV19
D gene: TRBD1
CDR3 protein: CASSSLQGDYGYTF
CDR3 DNA: TGTGCCAGTAGTTCGCTACAGGGGGACTATGGCTACACCTTC

clone size: .
J gene: TRBJ2-1
V gene: TRBV7-6
D gene: TRBD2
CDR3 protein: CASRLTSGVDNEQFF
CDR3 DNA: TGTGCCAGCAGACTTACTAGCGGGGTCGACAATGAGCAGTTCTTC